The 32 T cell receptor beta chains listed next were all sequenced from one sample in a study of blood T cells in healthy people across ages. A second PCR of 7 to 11 cycles used a sample-barcoded 5' primer and a J-beta primer mix. TCRdb used MiXCR to reprocess the 5' RACE reads, holding one entry per CDR3 protein. The sample comprises approximately 800,000 distinct CDR3 sequences, roughly 46% of which are singletons, and less than 20% rests with the top ten. The sample comprised blood. The receptors originated from a man older than 75 in good health.

The CDR3 bases are TGTGCCAGCAGCTTGAGGGCTACGAGCGAGCAGTACTTC. Encoded protein: CASSLRATSEQYF. J is TRBJ2-7 and V is TRBV5-5; D ambiguous. Germline-derived CDR1 and CDR2 are SGHKS and YYEKEE (reference sequence). V gave up 1 base and J gave up 6 bases, with 11 bases separating them. The CDR3 loop spans 13 amino acids.

The CDR3 is CASSLDVSVGEQYF. The CDR3, as DNA: TGTGCCAGCAGCTTAGATGTTAGCGTTGGCGAGCAGTACTTC. The chain employs TRBV7-6 and TRBJ2-7; possibly TRBD2 for D (5 bases). Trimming took off 1 base at V and 6 bases at J, with 13 bases between the two ends. CDR1 SGHVS and CDR2 FNYEAQ come from the germline V gene. The CDR3 has 14 amino acids.

The CDR3 loop is CASRLWGGVASTDTQYF. In DNA form, the CDR3 reads TGTGCCAGCAGGTTGTGGGGGGGAGTCGCTAGCACAGATACGCAGTATTTT. The V gene is TRBV7-2, the J gene TRBJ2-3; 7 bases fit TRBD2. CDR3 length: 17 amino acids. V trimming: 6 bases; J trimming: 0 bases; junction bases outside the gene matches: 12. CDR1 is SGHTA, CDR2 FQGNSA, per germline.

V gene TRBV4-3 combines with J gene TRBJ2-7; D remains unclear. CDR1 and CDR2 (germline): LGHNA, YSLEER. The CDR3 runs 15 residues. With 4 bases removed from V and 3 bases from J, the gap between germline ends came to 16 bases. CDR3 in DNA: TGCGCCAGCAGCCCATCCATGGGAACGAGCTACGAGCAGTACTTC. This encodes CASSPSMGTSYEQYF.

This clonotype appeared a single time. The chain uses TRBV3-1 and TRBJ2-3, with D uncertain. The CDR3 loop spans 13 amino acids. V was trimmed by 1 base and J by 8 bases, leaving 10 bases between them. Germline V gene sequence: CDR1 LGHDT, CDR2 YNNKEL (reference sequence). CDR3 amino acids: CASSQAYPGTQYF. The CDR3 DNA reads TGTGCCAGCAGCCAAGCCTACCCAGGTACGCAGTATTTT.

J is TRBJ2-5 and V is TRBV4-3; D may be TRBD1 (5 bases). TRBJ2-7 explains the end of the DNA better; the J call may be wrong. The CDR3 extends over 14 amino acids. Germline lookup yields CDR1 LGHNA and CDR2 YSLEER. This CDR3 is CASSQGTSTHEQYF. The DNA of the CDR3 is TGCGCCAGCAGCCAAGGGACATCGACCCACGAGCAGTACTTC.

In its sample, this clonotype was seen a few times. The rearrangement uses TRBV5-1 and TRBJ2-7; 11 nucleotides align to TRBD2. V lost 2 bases to trimming and J lost 5 bases; unmatched junction nucleotides: 6. This CDR3 is 15 amino acids long. From germline, CDR1 is SGHRS and CDR2 YFSETQ. The CDR3 DNA sequence: TGCGCCAGCAGCTTAACTAGCGGGAGAACCAACGAGCAGTACTTC. Its protein is CASSLTSGRTNEQYF.

The chain couples TRBV20-1 to TRBJ2-5, with D perhaps matching TRBD2 (6 bases). This CDR3 comprises 15 residues. Germline V lookup: CDR1 DFQATT, CDR2 SNEGSKA (reference sequence). Between the trimmed V and J ends, which lost 6 bases and 5 bases, there was a span of 22 bases. The chain's CDR3 is CSALRLVARVETQYF. Written as DNA, the CDR3 is TGCAGTGCCCTACGACTAGTGGCACGGGTGGAGACCCAGTACTTC.

There are a few counts of this clonotype. This chain uses TRBV12-3 or TRBV12-4 with TRBJ2-1; D is perhaps TRBD2 (6 bases). The CDR3 spans 15 residues. Trimming removed 1 base at V and 2 bases at J, with 9 bases between. CDR3 sequence: CASSLVGGPYNEQFF. CDR3 in DNA: TGTGCCAGCAGTTTAGTGGGAGGACCCTACAATGAGCAGTTCTTC.

The chain employs TRBV7-2 and TRBJ2-4; 8 bases are shared with TRBD1. Germline loops: CDR1 SGHTA, CDR2 FQGNSA. This CDR3 has 16 residues. The junction had 11 bases not matched to a gene; V was cut back by 5 bases and J by 5 bases. The CDR3 is CASSKRTGSFENIQYF. CDR3 in DNA: TGTGCCAGCAGCAAAAGGACAGGGAGCTTCGAAAACATTCAGTACTTC.

This clonotype was detected only a few times. This chain connects TRBV28 to TRBJ2-3, with D possibly being TRBD2 (5 bases). CDR1 MDHEN and CDR2 SYDVKM come from the germline V gene. The CDR3 has 11 amino acids. The V end lost 6 bases, the J end lost 5 bases, and 6 bases lay between the germline ends. The CDR3 sequence is CASRDLDTQYF. The CDR3 DNA reads TGTGCCAGCAGGGACTTAGATACGCAGTATTTT. Full variable domain (outside the CDR3, taken from reference TRBV28 and TRBJ2-3): DVKVTQSSRYLVKRTGEKVFLECVQDMDHENMFWYRQDPGLGLRLIYFSYDVKMKEKGDIPEGYSVSREKKERFSLILESASTNQTSMYLCASRDLDTQYFGPGTRLTVL.

Comment on this clonotype: One end of the junction does not line up with germline, which may come from a read error. The J gene is TRBJ2-5, the V gene TRBV6-2 or TRBV6-3; tentatively, D is TRBD2 (6 bases). With the DNA end fitting TRBJ2-7 better, the J assignment may be wrong. Germline-derived CDR1 and CDR2 are MNHEY and SVGEGT. CDR3 length: 13 amino acids. CDR3 amino acids: CASGYSRRGEQYF. In DNA form, the CDR3 reads TGTGCCAGCGGTTACTCGAGGAGGGGCGAGCAGTACTTC.

This clonotype was counted many times. The rearrangement joins TRBV12-3 or TRBV12-4 to TRBJ2-1; D is possibly TRBD1 (6 bases). This CDR3 comprises 18 residues. Trimming stripped 1 base from V and 0 bases from J, with 16 bases between. The CDR3 nucleotides read TGTGCCAGCAGTTTAGAGAGGGGGTTGGGTAGCTCCTACAATGAGCAGTTCTTC. Amino acids: CASSLERGLGSSYNEQFF.

This clonotype was recorded a few times. This may be a read error, as it is one base from a much larger clone. The chain couples TRBV7-8 to TRBJ2-3; TRBD2 aligns across 14 bases. Looked up from germline, CDR1 is SGHVS and CDR2 is FQNEAQ. The CDR3 loop spans 20 amino acids. CDR3 in DNA: TGTGCCGGCAGCCCTACCCCAGGGGGACTAGCGGGAGCCCGCACAGATACGCAGTATTTT. Amino acids: CAGSPTPGGLAGARTDTQYF. The entire variable domain, with the rest obtained from reference TRBV7-8 and TRBJ2-3, is as follows: GAGVSQSPRYKVAKRGQDVALRCDPISGHVSLFWYQQALGQGPEFLTYFQNEAQLDKSGLPSDRFFAERPEGSVSTLKIQRTQQEDSAVYLCAGSPTPGGLAGARTDTQYFGPGTRLTVL.

This clonotype was picked up a small number of times. The rearrangement joins TRBV28 to TRBJ2-7; 7 bases map to TRBD2. CDR3 length: 14 residues. The germline gives CDR1 MDHEN, CDR2 SYDVKM. Trimming at V came to 4 bases and at J to 2 bases, leaving 5 bases not matched to a gene. CDR3 protein: CASSSSGPPYEQYF. CDR3 in DNA: TGTGCCAGCAGTTCTAGCGGTCCCCCCTACGAGCAGTACTTC.

The chain combines TRBV3-1 with TRBJ2-7; 11 bases are a match to TRBD2. In germline, CDR1 is LGHDT, CDR2 YNNKEL (reference sequence). This CDR3 is 16 amino acids long. Trimming removed 4 bases from V and 5 bases from J; junction bases left unmatched: 10. Written as DNA, the CDR3 is TGTGCCAGCAGCCTTTCAGCTAGCGGGAGGAAACACGAGCAGTACTTC. Translating it yields CASSLSASGRKHEQYF.

The CDR3 sequence is CASSYLPRGPSYNEQFF. CDR3 DNA: TGTGCCAGCAGTTACCTCCCCCGGGGGCCCTCCTACAATGAGCAGTTCTTC. The rearrangement uses TRBV6-5 and TRBJ2-1; D may match TRBD1 or TRBD2 (6 bases each). This CDR3 is built from 17 residues. The V gene's germline CDR1 is MNHEY and CDR2 SVGAGI. V was clipped by 2 bases and J by 0 bases, with 14 bases between them.

The sample holds a few counts of this clonotype. This rearrangement joins TRBV2 to TRBJ1-6, with D hard to call. The CDR3 is 16 amino acids. The germline V gene has CDR1 SNHLY and CDR2 FYNNEI. V was clipped by 7 bases and J by 9 bases, with 22 bases between them. CDR3 residues: CASKESLNPIGSPLHF. Here the CDR3 DNA reads TGTGCCAGCAAGGAGTCTCTCAACCCCATAGGTTCACCCCTCCACTTT.

The chain uses TRBV5-1 and TRBJ2-1; D is undetermined. Germline values: CDR1 SGHRS, CDR2 YFSETQ. This CDR3 spans 14 amino acids. V was shortened by 2 bases and J by 6 bases, with 12 bases between the two germline ends. DNA for the CDR3: TGCGCCAGCAGCTTATTATCCAGATCCAATGAGCAGTTCTTC. The encoded protein is CASSLLSRSNEQFF.

This clonotype came up a few times. CDR3 sequence: CSASEPGQTSYEQYF. In nucleotides, the CDR3 is TGCAGTGCTAGTGAACCGGGACAAACCTCCTACGAGCAGTACTTC. The chain employs TRBV20-1 and TRBJ2-7, with D perhaps TRBD1 (6 bases). This CDR3 is 15 amino acids long. Germline V gene lookup returns CDR1 DFQATT and CDR2 SNEGSKA (reference sequence). With 3 bases removed from V and 0 bases from J, the gap between germline ends came to 15 bases.

The CDR3 loop reads CSVQQGGDEQFF. DNA of the CDR3: TGCAGCGTTCAACAGGGAGGGGATGAGCAGTTCTTC. V and J are TRBV29-1 and TRBJ2-1, with D possibly TRBD2 on 7 matching bases. The CDR3 loop spans 12 amino acids. Germline V gene data show CDR1 as SQVTM and CDR2 as ANQGSEA. Between the trimmed V and J ends, which lost 5 bases and 8 bases, there was a span of 13 bases.

This CDR3 is CSVPGSTDTQYF. In DNA, the CDR3 is TGCAGCGTACCGGGCAGTACAGATACGCAGTATTTT. J is TRBJ2-3 and V is TRBV29-1; D is ambiguous. The CDR3 runs 12 residues. The V end was cut by 6 bases, the J end by 3 bases, with 10 bases between. The germline V gene has CDR1 SQVTM and CDR2 ANQGSEA.

V gene TRBV7-2 combines with J gene TRBJ2-2; 8 bases fit TRBD2. V trimming: 3 bases; J trimming: 5 bases; junction bases outside the gene matches: 8. Germline V CDR1 and CDR2: SGHTA, FQGNSA. This CDR3 has 16 residues. CDR3 sequence reads: CASSFSGGRSTGELFF. CDR3 coding DNA: TGTGCCAGCAGCTTCTCTGGCGGGAGGAGTACCGGGGAGCTGTTTTTT. The whole variable domain, remainder taken from reference TRBV7-2 and TRBJ2-2, is GAGVSQSPSNKVTEKGKDVELRCDPISGHTALYWYRQSLGQGLEFLIYFQGNSAPDKSGLPSDRFSAERTGGSVSTLTIQRTQQEDSAVYLCASSFSGGRSTGELFFGEGSRLTVL.

This chain uses TRBV14 with TRBJ2-5; D remains ambiguous. Germline CDR1 reads SGHDN; CDR2 reads FVKESK. This CDR3 comprises 17 residues. V was trimmed by 1 base and J by 0 bases, leaving 15 bases between them. For the CDR3, the DNA is TGTGCCAGCAGCCAAGGTCTGGGCAGTTGGTACCAAGAGACCCAGTACTTC. Translating gives CASSQGLGSWYQETQYF. The complete variable domain, with remaining parts taken from reference TRBV14 and TRBJ2-5, reads EAGVTQFPSHSVIEKGQTVTLRCDPISGHDNLYWYRRVMGKEIKFLLHFVKESKQDESGMPNNRFLAERTGGTYSTLKVQPAELEDSGVYFCASSQGLGSWYQETQYFGPGTRLLVL.

This chain links TRBV5-4 with TRBJ2-2; D remains ambiguous. Trimming took off 0 bases at V and 2 bases at J, with 8 bases between the two ends. This CDR3 contains 15 residues. The V gene's germline CDR1 is SGHNT and CDR2 YYREEE (reference sequence). CDR3 amino acids: CASSLEPYNTGELFF. In DNA, the CDR3 is TGTGCCAGCAGCTTGGAACCCTATAACACCGGGGAGCTGTTTTTT.

The CDR3 coding sequence is TGTGCCAGCAGCCAGAGGGCTGGGAGGTTCCACGAGCAGTACTTC. Residues: CASSQRAGRFHEQYF. This sequence joins TRBV7-3 and TRBJ2-5, with a tentative D call TRBD2 (6 bases). The J call may be incorrect, as the DNA end agrees better with TRBJ2-7. Per the germline V gene, CDR1 is SGHTA and CDR2 is FQGTGA. CDR3 size: 15 residues.

The CDR3 region is CASSPDGTNPREQYF. The CDR3 region has the DNA TGTGCCAGCAGCCCGGACGGGACAAACCCCCGCGAGCAGTACTTC. The gene calls are TRBV3-1 and TRBJ2-7; D is perhaps TRBD1 (6 bases). The ends were cut back, 4 bases at V and 6 bases at J, with 19 bases in the middle. CDR3 length: 15 residues. In germline, CDR1 is LGHDT, CDR2 YNNKEL (reference sequence).

The chain has TRBV20-1 and TRBJ2-3; D might be TRBD2 (7 bases). CDR3 length: 15 residues. Germline values: CDR1 DFQATT, CDR2 SNEGSKA (reference sequence). V lost 6 bases to trimming and J lost 2 bases, with 18 bases between them. CDR3 sequence: CSAGGQLVTTDTQYF. The DNA of the CDR3 is TGCAGTGCGGGGGGGCAGCTAGTTACCACAGATACGCAGTATTTT.

This clonotype came up a few times. The chain is built from TRBV18 and TRBJ2-1, with 11 bases matching TRBD2. The J segment lost 7 bases and the V segment lost 5 bases, leaving 7 bases of the junction unmatched. Germline CDR1 KGHSH, CDR2 LQKENI. This CDR3 has 15 residues. CDR3 sequence (DNA): TGTGCCAGCTCAGCACTAGCGGGAGAGTTAAATGAGCAGTTCTTC. Amino acids: CASSALAGELNEQFF.

V and J are TRBV5-6 and TRBJ2-7; D not resolved. V lost 0 bases and J lost 1, with 8 bases in between. Germline V lookup: CDR1 SGHDT, CDR2 YYEEEE. The CDR3 is 14 residues long. The CDR3 loop is CASSLASWSYEQYF. The DNA of the CDR3 is TGTGCCAGCAGCTTGGCCTCGTGGTCCTACGAGCAGTACTTC.

A remark on this clonotype: This may arise from a read error, as a much more abundant clone is one base away. The chain links TRBV7-9 to TRBJ2-1; D is possibly TRBD1 or TRBD2 (5 bases each). V was trimmed by 6 bases and J by 13 bases, leaving 19 bases between them. The V gene's germline CDR1 is SEHNR and CDR2 FQNEAQ (reference sequence). The CDR3 is 13 residues long. CDR3: CASRLGRQETQFF. For the CDR3, the DNA is TGTGCCAGCAGGCTGGGACGGCAAGAGACCCAGTTCTTC.

V and J are TRBV28 and TRBJ2-7; D ambiguous. The germline V gene encodes CDR1 MDHEN and CDR2 SYDVKM. This CDR3 has 11 residues. Trimming took off 5 bases at V and 12 bases at J, with 14 bases between the two ends. The CDR3 is CASSPDGRRYF. CDR3 coding DNA: TGTGCCAGCAGTCCGGATGGCCGTCGGTACTTC.